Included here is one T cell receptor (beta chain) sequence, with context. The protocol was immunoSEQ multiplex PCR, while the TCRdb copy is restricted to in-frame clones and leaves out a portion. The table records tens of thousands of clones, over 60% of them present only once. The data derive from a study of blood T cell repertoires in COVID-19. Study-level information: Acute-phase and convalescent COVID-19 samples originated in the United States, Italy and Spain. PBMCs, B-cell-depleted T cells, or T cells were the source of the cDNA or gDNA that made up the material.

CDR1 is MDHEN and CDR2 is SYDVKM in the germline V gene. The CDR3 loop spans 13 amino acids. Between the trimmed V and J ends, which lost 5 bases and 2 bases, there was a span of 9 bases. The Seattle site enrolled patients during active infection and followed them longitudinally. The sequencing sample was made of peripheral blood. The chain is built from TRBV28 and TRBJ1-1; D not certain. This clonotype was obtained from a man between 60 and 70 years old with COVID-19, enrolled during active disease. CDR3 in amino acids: CASSRLLNTEAFF. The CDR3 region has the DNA TGTGCCAGCAGTCGACTCCTTAACACTGAAGCTTTCTTT.